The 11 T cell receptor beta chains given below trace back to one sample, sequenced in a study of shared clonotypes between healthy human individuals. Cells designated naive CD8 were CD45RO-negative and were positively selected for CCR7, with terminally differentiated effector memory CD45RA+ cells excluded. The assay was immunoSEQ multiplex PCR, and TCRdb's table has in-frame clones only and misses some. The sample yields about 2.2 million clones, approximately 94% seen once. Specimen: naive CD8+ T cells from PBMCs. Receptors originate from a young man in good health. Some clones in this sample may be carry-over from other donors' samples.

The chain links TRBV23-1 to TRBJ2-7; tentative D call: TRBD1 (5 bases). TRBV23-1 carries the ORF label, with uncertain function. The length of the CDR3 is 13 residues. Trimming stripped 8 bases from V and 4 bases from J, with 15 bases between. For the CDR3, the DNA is TGCGCCAGCGATCGACAGAAAACTTACGAGCAGTACTTC. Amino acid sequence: CASDRQKTYEQYF.

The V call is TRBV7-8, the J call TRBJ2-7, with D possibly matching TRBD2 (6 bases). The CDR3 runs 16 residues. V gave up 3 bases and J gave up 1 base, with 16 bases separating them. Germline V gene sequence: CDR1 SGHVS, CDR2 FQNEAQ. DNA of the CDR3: TGTGCCAGCAGCTTGAGAATGGGAGGAGGATCCTACGAGCAGTACTTC. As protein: CASSLRMGGGSYEQYF.

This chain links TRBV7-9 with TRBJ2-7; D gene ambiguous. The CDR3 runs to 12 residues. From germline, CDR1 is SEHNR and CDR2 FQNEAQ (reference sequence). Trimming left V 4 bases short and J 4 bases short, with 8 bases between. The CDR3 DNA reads TGTGCCAGCAGCTCAAAGAAATACGAGCAGTACTTC. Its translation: CASSSKKYEQYF. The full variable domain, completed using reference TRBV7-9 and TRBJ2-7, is DTGVSQNPRHKITKRGQNVTFRCDPISEHNRLYWYRQTLGQGPEFLTYFQNEAQLEKSRLLSDRFSAERPKGSFSTLEIQRTEQGDSAMYLCASSSKKYEQYFGPGTRLTVT.

In DNA, the CDR3 is TGTGCCAGCAGCCCAGACCCGGGACAGCTAACCCACGAGCAGTACTTC. This encodes CASSPDPGQLTHEQYF. The chain is built from TRBV7-6 and TRBJ2-7; 7 nucleotides match TRBD1. The germline V gene has CDR1 SGHVS and CDR2 FNYEAQ. Trimming at V came to 5 bases and at J to 5 bases, leaving 15 bases not matched to a gene. There are 16 residues in the CDR3. Combining the CDR3 with reference TRBV7-6 and TRBJ2-7 gives the whole variable domain GAGVSQSPRYKVTKRGQDVALRCDPISGHVSLYWYRQALGQGPEFLTYFNYEAQQDKSGLPNDRFSAERPEGSISTLTIQRTEQRDSAMYRCASSPDPGQLTHEQYFGPGTRLTVT.

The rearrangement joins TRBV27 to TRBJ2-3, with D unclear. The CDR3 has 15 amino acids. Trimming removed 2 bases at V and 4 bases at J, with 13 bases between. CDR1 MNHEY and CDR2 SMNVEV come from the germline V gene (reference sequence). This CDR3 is CASSLRSAGPDTQYF. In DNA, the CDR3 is TGTGCCAGCAGTTTAAGGTCGGCCGGCCCAGATACGCAGTATTTT.

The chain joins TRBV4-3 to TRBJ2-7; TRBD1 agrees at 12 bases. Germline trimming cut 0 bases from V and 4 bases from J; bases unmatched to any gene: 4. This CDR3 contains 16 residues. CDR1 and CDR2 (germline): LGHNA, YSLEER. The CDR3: CASSQDVGQGAYEQYF. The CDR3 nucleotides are TGCGCCAGCAGCCAAGATGTGGGACAGGGGGCTTACGAGCAGTACTTC.

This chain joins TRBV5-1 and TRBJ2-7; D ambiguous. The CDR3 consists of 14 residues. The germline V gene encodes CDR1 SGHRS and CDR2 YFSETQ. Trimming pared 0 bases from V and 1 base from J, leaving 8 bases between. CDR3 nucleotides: TGCGCCAGCAGCTTGGAGGTAGTTTCCTACGAGCAGTACTTC. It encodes CASSLEVVSYEQYF.

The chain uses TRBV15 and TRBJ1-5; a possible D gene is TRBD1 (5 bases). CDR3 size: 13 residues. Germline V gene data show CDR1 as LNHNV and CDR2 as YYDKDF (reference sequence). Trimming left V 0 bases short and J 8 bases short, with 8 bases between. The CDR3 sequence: CATSRDWGEPQHF. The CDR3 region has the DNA TGTGCCACCAGCAGAGATTGGGGGGAGCCCCAGCATTTT.

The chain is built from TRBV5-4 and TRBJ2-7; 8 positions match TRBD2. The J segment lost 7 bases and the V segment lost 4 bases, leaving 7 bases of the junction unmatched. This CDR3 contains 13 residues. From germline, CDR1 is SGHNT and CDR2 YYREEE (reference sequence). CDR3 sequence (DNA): TGTGCCAGCAGCACGGGAGGGCCGAGGGAGCAGTACTTC. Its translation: CASSTGGPREQYF. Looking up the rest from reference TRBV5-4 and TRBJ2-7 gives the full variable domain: ETGVTQSPTHLIKTRGQQVTLRCSSQSGHNTVSWYQQALGQGPQFIFQYYREEENGRGNFPPRFSGLQFPNYSSELNVNALELDDSALYLCASSTGGPREQYFGPGTRLTVT.

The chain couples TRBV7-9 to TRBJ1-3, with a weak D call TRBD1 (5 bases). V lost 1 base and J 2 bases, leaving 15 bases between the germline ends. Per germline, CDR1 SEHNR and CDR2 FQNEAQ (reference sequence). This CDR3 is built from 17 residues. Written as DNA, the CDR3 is TGTGCCAGCAGCTTAGTCGGGACCGGGAGGCCTGGAAACACCATATATTTT. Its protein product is CASSLVGTGRPGNTIYF.

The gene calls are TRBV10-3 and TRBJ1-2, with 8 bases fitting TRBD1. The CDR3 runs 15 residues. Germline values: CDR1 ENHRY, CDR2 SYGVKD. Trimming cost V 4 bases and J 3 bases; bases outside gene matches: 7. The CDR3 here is CAISGEDRADYGYTF. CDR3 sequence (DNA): TGTGCCATCAGTGGGGAGGACAGGGCGGACTATGGCTACACCTTC.